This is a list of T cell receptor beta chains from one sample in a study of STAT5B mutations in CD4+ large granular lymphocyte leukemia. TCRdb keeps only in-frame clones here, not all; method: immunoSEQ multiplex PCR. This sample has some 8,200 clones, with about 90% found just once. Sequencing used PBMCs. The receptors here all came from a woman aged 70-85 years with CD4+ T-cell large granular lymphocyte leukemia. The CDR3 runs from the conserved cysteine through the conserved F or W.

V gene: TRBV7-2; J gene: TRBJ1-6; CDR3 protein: CASSSRDRSPLHF
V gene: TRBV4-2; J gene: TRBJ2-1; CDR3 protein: CASSQDLSSYNEQFF
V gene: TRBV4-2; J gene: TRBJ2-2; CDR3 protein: CASSQGQGADGELFF
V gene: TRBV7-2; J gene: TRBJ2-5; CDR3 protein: CASSLATRETQYF
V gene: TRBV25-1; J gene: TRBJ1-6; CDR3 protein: CASSERKVSPLHF
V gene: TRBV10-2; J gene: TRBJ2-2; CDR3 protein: CASSLGTEETLIGGGELFF
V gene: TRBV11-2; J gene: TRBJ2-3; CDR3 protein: CASSLWTGYTDTQYF
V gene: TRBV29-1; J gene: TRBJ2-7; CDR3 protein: CSVGKQGNYEQYF
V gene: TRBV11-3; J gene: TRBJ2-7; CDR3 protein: CASSPLTGQGDYEQYF
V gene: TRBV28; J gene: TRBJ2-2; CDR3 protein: CASSPSRPGRRTGELFF
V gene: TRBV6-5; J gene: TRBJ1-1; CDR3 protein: CASSSGTYLGAFF
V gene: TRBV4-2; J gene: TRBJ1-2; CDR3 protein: CASSHTGGESYGYTF
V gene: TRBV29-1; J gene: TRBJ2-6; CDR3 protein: CSVDISGANVLTF
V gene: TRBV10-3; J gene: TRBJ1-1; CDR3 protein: CAISDWGEAFF
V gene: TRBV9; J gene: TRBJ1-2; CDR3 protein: CASSVDPSLAYTF
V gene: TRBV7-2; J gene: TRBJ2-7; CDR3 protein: CASSKGLAGDSYEQYF
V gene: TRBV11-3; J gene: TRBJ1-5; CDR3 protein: CASSLGISQPQHF
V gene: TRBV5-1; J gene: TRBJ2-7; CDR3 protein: CASSPVASYEQYF
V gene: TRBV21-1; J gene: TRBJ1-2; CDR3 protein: CASSKAPPPCNYGYTF
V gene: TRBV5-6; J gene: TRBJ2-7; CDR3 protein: CASSLGLAVTYEQYF
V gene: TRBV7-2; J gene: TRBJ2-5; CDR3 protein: CASSPLPGVGQTQYF
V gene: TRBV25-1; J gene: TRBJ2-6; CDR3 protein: CASSPGRRFSGANVLTF
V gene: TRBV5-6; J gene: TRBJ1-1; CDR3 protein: CASSPPGGSAEAFF
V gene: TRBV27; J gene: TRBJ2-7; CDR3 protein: CASILAGGYLYEQYF
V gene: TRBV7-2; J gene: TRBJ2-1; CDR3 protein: CASGGATYNEQFF
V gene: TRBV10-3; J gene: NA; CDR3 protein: CAISESVVRLAGDEQYF
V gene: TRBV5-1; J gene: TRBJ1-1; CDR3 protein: CASRGTEYITEAFF
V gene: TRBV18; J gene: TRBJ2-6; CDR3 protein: CASSRQGAPVAGANVLTF
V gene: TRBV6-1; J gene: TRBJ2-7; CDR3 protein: CASTDRAITYEQYF
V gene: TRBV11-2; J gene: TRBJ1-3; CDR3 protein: CASSSPRTGNTIYF
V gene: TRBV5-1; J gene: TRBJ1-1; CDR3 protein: CASLHAENTEAFF
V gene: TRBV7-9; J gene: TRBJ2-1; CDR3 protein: CASSLGYRGGGNEQFF
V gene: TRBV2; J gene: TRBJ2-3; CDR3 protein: CASSEFPLAGAPTDTQYF
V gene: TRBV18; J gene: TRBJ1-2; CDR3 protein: CASSLRSYGYTF
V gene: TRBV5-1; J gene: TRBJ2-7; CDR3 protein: CASSPDRYEQYF
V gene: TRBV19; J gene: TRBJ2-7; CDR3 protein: CASSSGQGGYEQYF
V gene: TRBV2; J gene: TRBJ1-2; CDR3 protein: CASSEGSGGGYTF
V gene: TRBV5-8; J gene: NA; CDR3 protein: CASSLGGQGYEQYF
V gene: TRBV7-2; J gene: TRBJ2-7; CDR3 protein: CASSFSTSGYEQYF
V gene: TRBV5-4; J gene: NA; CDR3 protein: CASSLQVVSGTGAYEQYF
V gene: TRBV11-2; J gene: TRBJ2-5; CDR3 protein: CASSLDKGGWETQYF
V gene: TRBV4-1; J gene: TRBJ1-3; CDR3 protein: CASSQDVPGTGNTIYF
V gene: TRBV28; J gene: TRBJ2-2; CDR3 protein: CASRGPGQNTGELFF
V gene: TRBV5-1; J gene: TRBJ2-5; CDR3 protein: CASSLAVKETQYF
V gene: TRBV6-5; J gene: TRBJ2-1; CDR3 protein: CASSAPNNNEQFF
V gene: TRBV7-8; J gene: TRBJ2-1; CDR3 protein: CASSIQGGQFF
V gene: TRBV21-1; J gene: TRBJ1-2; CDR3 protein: CASHYGYTF
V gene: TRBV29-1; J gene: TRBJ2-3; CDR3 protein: CSDDRGTDTQYF
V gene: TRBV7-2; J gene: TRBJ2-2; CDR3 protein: CASSPPGRTGELLF
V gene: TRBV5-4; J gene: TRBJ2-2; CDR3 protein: CASSLQSNTGELFF